These T cell receptor beta chains were read from a single sample in a study of spatial heterogeneity in lung cancer. Via MiXCR, TCRdb re-called the 5' RACE reads, giving one row per CDR3 protein. The table has about 92,000 distinct CDR3 sequences, around 12% seen once. Sample: PBMCs, taken at surgery. The receptors originated from a male donor with early-stage non-small cell lung cancer. The CDR3 runs from the conserved cysteine through the conserved F or W. D genes are given only for firm matches. Expanded clones are given a class, and other clones once, few, many or no size at all.

d_call	v_call	clone_size	j_call	cdr3_length	cdr3_aa	cdr3_nt
-	TRBV7-8	-	TRBJ2-7	14	CASSLGSTTYEQYF	TGTGCCAGCAGCTTAGGATCCACCACCTACGAGCAGTACTTC
TRBD2	TRBV9	many	TRBJ2-1	17	CASSYGLAGPEGSEQFF	TGTGCCAGCAGCTACGGACTAGCGGGGCCTGAGGGGAGTGAGCAGTTCTTC
-	TRBV12-3/TRBV12-4	few	TRBJ1-6	13	CASSLAASSPLHF	TGTGCCAGCAGTTTAGCCGCGAGTTCACCCCTCCACTTT
-	TRBV30	-	TRBJ1-2	13	CAWSVLGGYGYTF	TGTGCCTGGAGTGTACTAGGGGGCTATGGCTACACCTTC
-	TRBV6-5	few	TRBJ2-1	13	CASSYVRGNEQFF	TGTGCCAGCAGTTACGTGAGGGGCAATGAGCAGTTCTTC
-	TRBV7-2	-	TRBJ1-2	13	CASSSRAVYGYTF	TGTGCCAGCAGCTCCCGGGCCGTTTATGGCTACACCTTC
-	TRBV11-1	few	TRBJ2-2	14	CASSPGSAAGELFF	TGTGCCAGCAGCCCGGGGAGTGCGGCCGGGGAGCTGTTTTTT
TRBD1	TRBV29-1	few	TRBJ2-7	13	CSVGGQGIYEQYF	TGCAGCGTGGGGGGACAGGGAATCTACGAGCAGTACTTC
-	TRBV29-1	few	TRBJ2-5	13	CSVAVVGQETQYF	TGCAGCGTTGCGGTTGTCGGCCAAGAGACCCAGTACTTC
-	TRBV18	many	TRBJ1-1	14	CASSRAGQDTEAFF	TGTGCCAGCTCTCGCGCGGGGCAGGACACTGAAGCTTTCTTT
-	TRBV20-1	few	TRBJ1-2	8	CSGTGYTF	TGCAGTGGGACGGGCTACACCTTC
TRBD1	TRBV4-2	few	TRBJ1-2	14	CASSQDVTGIGYTF	TGTGCCAGCAGCCAAGATGTGACAGGGATTGGCTACACCTTC
-	TRBV6-5	many	TRBJ2-3	15	CASSQPGGGTDTQYF	TGTGCCAGCAGCCAGCCTGGAGGGGGCACAGATACGCAGTATTTT
-	TRBV3-1	-	TRBJ1-1	13	CASSQQPNTEAFF	TGTGCCAGCAGCCAGCAGCCGAACACTGAAGCTTTCTTT
-	TRBV20-1	-	TRBJ1-1	13	CSAVRGMNTEAFF	TGCAGTGCTGTACGGGGCATGAACACTGAAGCTTTCTTT
-	TRBV2	many	TRBJ1-2	13	CASSVSYNYGYTF	TGTGCCAGCAGTGTAAGCTATAACTATGGCTACACCTTC
TRBD1	TRBV4-2	-	TRBJ2-2	14	CASRGQGYTGELFF	TGTGCCAGCAGAGGACAGGGCTACACCGGGGAGCTGTTTTTT
-	TRBV12-3/TRBV12-4	-	TRBJ2-3	13	CASSFNGQDTQYF	TGTGCCAGCAGTTTTAACGGGCAAGATACGCAGTATTTT
-	TRBV29-1	-	TRBJ2-5	11	CSVGGEETQYF	TGCAGCGTTGGAGGGGAGGAGACCCAGTACTTC
TRBD2	TRBV28	-	TRBJ2-1	14	CASSSPGLAWEQFF	TGTGCCAGCAGTTCACCGGGACTAGCATGGGAGCAGTTCTTC
TRBD2	TRBV29-1	-	TRBJ2-5	12	CSVVAGVETQYF	TGCAGCGTTGTAGCGGGGGTCGAGACCCAGTACTTC
-	TRBV20-1	-	TRBJ1-4	14	CSAVKTATNEKLFF	TGCAGTGCCGTTAAGACGGCAACTAATGAAAAACTGTTTTTT
TRBD1	TRBV10-3	many	TRBJ2-1	13	CAYKTGTYNEQFF	TGTGCCTACAAGACAGGGACCTACAATGAGCAGTTCTTC
TRBD2	TRBV6-6	few	TRBJ2-3	15	CASSKGLAVADTQYF	TGTGCCAGCAGTAAGGGACTAGCGGTAGCAGATACGCAGTATTTT
TRBD2	TRBV11-2	few	TRBJ2-2	20	CASSLRLRTSGTPNTGELFF	TGTGCCAGCAGCTTGCGCCTTAGGACTAGCGGGACCCCCAACACCGGGGAGCTGTTTTTT
TRBD2	TRBV9	-	TRBJ2-3	16	CASSVVVSGGPDTQYF	TGTGCCAGCAGCGTAGTGGTTAGCGGGGGGCCAGATACGCAGTATTTT
-	TRBV9	few	TRBJ2-5	16	CASSVVGGAIQETQYF	TGTGCCAGCAGCGTAGTTGGGGGCGCCATCCAAGAGACCCAGTACTTC
-	TRBV14	-	TRBJ1-6	14	CASSQEYLGSPLHF	TGTGCCAGCAGCCAAGAATACCTCGGATCACCCCTCCACTTT
-	TRBV5-1	few	TRBJ2-5	13	CASSPRTEETQYF	TGCGCCAGCAGCCCAAGGACCGAAGAGACCCAGTACTTC
-	TRBV2	few	TRBJ2-7	12	CASGRGAYEQYF	TGTGCCAGCGGTAGGGGGGCCTACGAGCAGTACTTC
-	TRBV29-1	-	TRBJ1-2	11	CSVDMGAGYTF	TGCAGCGTTGATATGGGGGCCGGCTACACCTTC
-	TRBV24-1	few	TRBJ2-3	14	CATSDLRRADTQYF	TGTGCCACCAGTGATTTGCGTCGGGCCGATACGCAGTATTTT
-	TRBV7-7	many	TRBJ2-1	13	CASSTRSSNEQFF	TGTGCTAGCAGCACCCGGTCCAGCAATGAGCAGTTCTTC
-	TRBV27	-	TRBJ2-7	15	CASSLRGLYSYEQYF	TGTGCCAGCAGTCTCCGGGGACTTTACTCCTACGAGCAGTACTTC
TRBD2	TRBV27	-	TRBJ2-3	17	CASSLFSGGINTDTQYF	TGTGCCAGCAGTTTATTCAGCGGGGGGATTAACACAGATACGCAGTATTTT
-	TRBV7-9	many	TRBJ2-6	14	CASSLSAGANVLTF	TGTGCCAGCAGCTTATCAGCTGGGGCCAACGTCCTGACTTTC
-	TRBV15	-	TRBJ2-5	14	CATSRVLGQETQYF	TGTGCCACCAGCAGGGTCCTCGGCCAAGAGACCCAGTACTTC
TRBD1	TRBV11-2	few	TRBJ1-6	15	CASSIEPGGGSALHF	TGTGCCAGCAGCATAGAACCAGGGGGCGGCTCGGCCCTCCACTTT
TRBD2	TRBV7-2	many	TRBJ2-3	19	CASSSRRTSGGAWTDTQYF	TGTGCCAGCAGCTCACGCAGGACTAGCGGGGGGGCCTGGACAGATACGCAGTATTTT
TRBD2	TRBV6-5	many	TRBJ2-1	13	CASSSGARNEQFF	TGTGCCAGCAGTAGCGGGGCGAGGAATGAGCAGTTCTTC
TRBD1	TRBV5-8	many	TRBJ1-2	16	CASSLARTGSGYGYTF	TGTGCCAGCAGCTTGGCCCGGACAGGGTCAGGTTATGGCTACACCTTC
TRBD1	TRBV24-1	many	TRBJ1-4	20	CATSDLDIRGTGDRNEKLFF	TGTGCCACCAGTGACTTGGATATAAGGGGGACAGGGGATAGGAACGAAAAACTGTTTTTT
TRBD1	TRBV7-2	-	TRBJ1-3	15	CASSLAGTGGNTIYF	TGTGCCAGCAGCTTAGCTGGGACAGGTGGAAACACCATATATTTT
-	TRBV19	few	TRBJ2-7	14	CASSIEGRRGEQYF	TGTGCCAGTAGTATAGAAGGGAGGAGAGGTGAGCAGTACTTC
TRBD2	TRBV11-3	-	TRBJ2-5	14	CASSFGGEEETQYF	TGTGCCAGCAGCTTCGGGGGGGAGGAAGAGACCCAGTACTTC
-	TRBV20-1	few	TRBJ2-1	11	CSASGYNEQFF	TGCAGTGCTAGCGGTTACAATGAGCAGTTCTTC
-	TRBV10-3	many	TRBJ2-3	14	CAISEGNSGHTQYF	TGTGCCATCAGTGAGGGAAATAGCGGCCATACGCAGTATTTT
TRBD1	TRBV20-1	many	TRBJ1-2	12	CSARRQGDGYTF	TGCAGTGCTAGACGCCAGGGGGACGGCTACACCTTC
-	TRBV20-1	-	TRBJ2-3	14	CSASPQPGTDTQYF	TGCAGTGCTAGTCCGCAACCAGGCACAGATACGCAGTATTTT
TRBD2	TRBV12-3/TRBV12-4	-	TRBJ2-2	15	CASSGLAGGTGELLF	TGTGCCAGCAGCGGACTAGCGGGAGGAACCGGGGAGCTGCTTTTT
-	TRBV20-1	-	TRBJ2-7	13	CSARVSPAYEQYF	TGCAGTGCTAGAGTGTCGCCAGCTTACGAGCAGTACTTC
TRBD1	TRBV7-9	few	TRBJ2-1	14	CASSLGQGYNEQFF	TGTGCCAGCAGCTTGGGACAGGGGTACAATGAGCAGTTCTTC
-	TRBV6-2/TRBV6-3	many	TRBJ2-3	15	CASSPTNRVADTQYF	TGTGCCAGCAGTCCGACCAACAGGGTTGCAGATACGCAGTATTTT
-	TRBV24-1	few	TRBJ1-2	16	CATSDPAGTGLYGYTF	TGTGCCACCAGTGATCCTGCGGGAACAGGGCTCTATGGCTACACCTTC